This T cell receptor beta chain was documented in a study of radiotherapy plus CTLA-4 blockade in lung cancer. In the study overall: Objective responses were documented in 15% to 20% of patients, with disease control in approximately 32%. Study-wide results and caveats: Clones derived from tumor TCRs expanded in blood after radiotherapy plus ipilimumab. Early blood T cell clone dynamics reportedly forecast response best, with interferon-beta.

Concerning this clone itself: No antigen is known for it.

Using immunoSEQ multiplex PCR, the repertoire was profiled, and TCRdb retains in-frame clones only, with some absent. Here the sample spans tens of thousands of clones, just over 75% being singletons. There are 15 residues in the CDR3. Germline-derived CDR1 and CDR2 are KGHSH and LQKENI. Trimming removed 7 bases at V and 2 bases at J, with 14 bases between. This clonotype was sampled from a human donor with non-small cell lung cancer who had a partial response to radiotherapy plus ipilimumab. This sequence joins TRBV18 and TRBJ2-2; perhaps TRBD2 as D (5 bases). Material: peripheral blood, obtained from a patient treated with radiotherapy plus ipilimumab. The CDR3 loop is CASLAGDVNTGELFF. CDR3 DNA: TGTGCCAGCTTGGCCGGGGATGTCAACACCGGGGAGCTGTTTTTT. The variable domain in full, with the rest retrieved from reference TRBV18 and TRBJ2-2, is NAGVMQNPRHLVRRRGQEARLRCSPMKGHSHVYWYRQLPEEGLKFMVYLQKENIIDESGMPKERFSAEFPKEGPSILRIQQVVRGDSAAYFCASLAGDVNTGELFFGEGSRLTVL.